The 8 T cell receptor beta chains in this list originate from one sample, sequenced in a study of Graves' ophthalmopathy and Graves' hyperthyroidism. Investigators amplified TCR beta CDR3 regions from RNA transcripts. Investigators did first-round RT-PCR with HTBI primers, then second-round multiplex PCR. From the multiplex PCR reads, TCRdb called clonotypes with MiXCR, one entry per CDR3 protein. The sample has 170,000 or so distinct CDR3 sequences; 39% are singletons. Sequences were obtained from peripheral blood. These TCRs come from a man aged 25 to 45 with Graves' ophthalmopathy.

This clonotype appeared a few times. This chain connects TRBV12-3 or TRBV12-4 to TRBJ1-2; D ambiguous. Trimming cost V 5 bases and J 3 bases, with 13 bases left between them. The CDR3 totals 14 residues. The CDR3 is CASSLSGDYYGYTF. The DNA of the CDR3 is TGTGCCAGCAGTCTCTCCGGCGACTACTATGGCTACACCTTC.

This clonotype was seen at least ten times. V usage is TRBV13 and J usage is TRBJ1-2; 8 nucleotides line up with TRBD1. Germline CDR1 and CDR2: PRHDT and FYEKMQ (reference sequence). The J segment lost 12 bases and the V segment lost 5 bases, leaving 8 bases of the junction unmatched. The CDR3 consists of 12 residues. Here the CDR3 reads CASSPRTGINTF. The CDR3 coding sequence is TGTGCCAGCAGCCCCAGGACAGGGATCAACACCTTC.

This clonotype was recorded many times. The rearrangement joins TRBV2 to TRBJ1-2; unclear D gene. V shed 0 bases and J shed 6 bases, with 14 bases lying between them. This CDR3 spans 15 amino acids. Germline V gene sequence: CDR1 SNHLY, CDR2 FYNNEI. The chain's CDR3 is CASSEARHRTDGYTF. The CDR3 DNA is TGTGCCAGCAGTGAAGCCCGACATCGGACGGATGGCTACACCTTC.

Points on this clonotype: One end of the junction fails to match germline, which may point to a read error. The chain is built from TRBV13 and TRBJ1-6; D gene uncertain. The germline gives CDR1 PRHDT, CDR2 FYEKMQ (reference sequence). The length of the CDR3 is 13 residues. The CDR3 DNA reads as TGTGCCAGCACCTTACTGGTCGGTTCACCCCTCCACTTT. As protein: CASTLLVGSPLHF. Supplemented by reference TRBV13 and TRBJ1-6, the full variable domain reads AAGVIQSPRHLIKEKRETATLKCYPIPRHDTVYWYQQGPGQDPQFLISFYEKMQSDKGSIPDRFSAQQFSDYHSELNMSSLELGDSALYFCASTLLVGSPLHFGNGTRLTVT.

The gene calls are TRBV6-5 and TRBJ1-2; the match to TRBD1 covers 8 bases. Per germline, CDR1 MNHEY and CDR2 SVGAGI. This CDR3 has 15 residues. J gave up 5 bases and V 4 bases, and 9 bases lay outside the gene matches. The CDR3 DNA is TGTGCCAGCAGTTCCTCCGGGACAGGACGGTATGGCTACACCTTC. Translation gives CASSSSGTGRYGYTF.

The chain combines TRBV28 with TRBJ1-5; D possibly corresponds to TRBD1 (6 bases). The V end was cut by 6 bases, the J end by 4 bases, with 16 bases between. The CDR3 has 15 amino acids. Germline V gene sequence: CDR1 MDHEN, CDR2 SYDVKM. The CDR3 here is CASRTGQGLNQPQHF. The CDR3 coding sequence is TGTGCCAGCAGGACGGGGCAGGGGTTGAATCAGCCCCAGCATTTT.

Turning to this clonotype: This CDR3 is missing its conserved last phenylalanine or tryptophan, likely due to a read error. The CDR3 sequence: CSAGLAGSYEQYS. As DNA, the CDR3 is TGCAGTGCTGGACTAGCGGGCTCCTACGAGCAGTACTCC. The rearrangement joins TRBV20-1 to TRBJ2-7; 11 bases are shared with TRBD2. In germline, CDR1 is DFQATT, CDR2 SNEGSKA (reference sequence). The CDR3 extends over 13 amino acids. With V trimmed by 5 bases and J by 0 bases, 0 bases remained unmatched.

V is TRBV6-2 or TRBV6-3 and J is TRBJ2-7; maybe TRBD2 (6 bases). Deletions cut 4 bases from V and 1 base from J, with 14 bases between. The V gene's germline CDR1 is MNHEY and CDR2 SVGEGT. CDR3 size: 15 residues. CDR3 in DNA: TGTGCCAGCAGTTCGGTGGAGCGGGTTTCCTACGAGCAGTACTTC. It yields the protein CASSSVERVSYEQYF.